These 11 T cell receptor beta chains originate from one sample sequenced in a study of T cells after yellow fever vaccination. TCRdb re-derived calls from the 5' RACE reads in MiXCR, one entry per CDR3 protein. There are 150,000 to 200,000 distinct CDR3 sequences in the sample; about 7% occur only once, and approximately 2.5% lies in the top ten. This sample comprised CD4+ T cells sorted from PBMCs, obtained around 5 days after the first yellow fever vaccination. The receptors originated from a man between 18 and 29 years old who received the YFV17D yellow fever vaccine.

V usage is TRBV5-1 and J usage is TRBJ1-4; 9 bases map to TRBD1. CDR3 length: 15 amino acids. CDR1 SGHRS and CDR2 YFSETQ come from the germline V gene. The trim removed 3 bases at V and 2 bases at J, leaving 2 bases unmatched. CDR3: CASSSTGGTNEKLFF. CDR3 coding DNA: TGCGCCAGCAGCTCTACAGGGGGCACTAATGAAAAACTGTTTTTT.

The V call is TRBV5-4, the J call TRBJ2-2; TRBD2 aligns across 7 bases. Germline loops: CDR1 SGHNT, CDR2 YYREEE (reference sequence). This CDR3 contains 15 residues. With 7 bases clipped from V and 4 bases from J, the junction kept 10 bases outside the gene matches. The CDR3 sequence is CASGPQRGTTGELFF. The CDR3 DNA reads as TGTGCCAGCGGCCCTCAGCGGGGCACCACCGGGGAGCTGTTTTTT.

This clonotype was counted a few times. J is TRBJ2-2 and V is TRBV4-2; 11 bases fit TRBD2. The J segment lost 2 bases and the V segment lost 3 bases, leaving 11 bases of the junction unmatched. This CDR3 contains 19 residues. Germline lookup yields CDR1 LGHNA and CDR2 YNFKEQ. The CDR3 sequence is CASSQYIHSGGANTGELFF. CDR3 nucleotide sequence: TGTGCCAGCAGCCAGTACATACATAGCGGGGGGGCCAACACCGGGGAGCTGTTTTTT.

This clonotype was seen many times. This chain joins TRBV7-3 and TRBJ2-3; 11 nucleotides align to TRBD2. Per the germline V gene, CDR1 is SGHTA and CDR2 is FQGTGA. The length of the CDR3 is 20 residues. V trimming: 4 bases; J trimming: 1 base; junction bases outside the gene matches: 16. The CDR3 protein is CASSSSASGGTEYGTDTQYF. Written as DNA, the CDR3 is TGTGCCAGCAGCTCTTCGGCTAGCGGGGGGACCGAGTACGGCACAGATACGCAGTATTTT.

V and J are TRBV6-6 and TRBJ1-5; 8 bases line up with TRBD1. J gave up 1 base and V 4 bases, and 6 bases lay outside the gene matches. The CDR3 sequence is 16 residues long. Germline CDR1 MNHNY, CDR2 SVGAGI (reference sequence). The CDR3 nucleotides are TGTGCCAGCAGTTCTTTAACAGGGGGGAGCAATCAGCCCCAGCATTTT. It encodes CASSSLTGGSNQPQHF.

This clonotype was counted many times. The DNA for the CDR3 is TGTGCCAGCACCCGGAGCAGGGGGCTTGAGCTGTTTTTT. Translating gives CASTRSRGLELFF. This rearrangement joins TRBV7-8 to TRBJ2-2, with TRBD1 identical over 8 bases. J lost 11 bases, V lost 7 bases, and 9 bases had no gene match. This CDR3 is built from 13 residues. Germline CDR1 and CDR2: SGHVS and FQNEAQ.

The genes are TRBV6-5 and TRBJ2-1; TRBD2 matches at 9 bases. The germline V gene has CDR1 MNHEY and CDR2 SVGAGI. The CDR3 extends over 16 amino acids. V was clipped by 2 bases and J by 5 bases; unmatched bases: 7. The CDR3 sequence: CASSYSVLAGNNEQFF. CDR3 coding DNA: TGTGCCAGCAGTTACAGTGTCCTAGCGGGGAACAATGAGCAGTTCTTC.

This clonotype occurred many times. V usage is TRBV24-1 and J usage is TRBJ2-1; TRBD1 aligns across 10 bases. The V segment lost 6 bases and the J segment 7 bases; nucleotides outside the gene matches: 2. This CDR3 contains 13 residues. Germline CDR1 reads KGHDR; CDR2 reads SFDVKD. CDR3 in amino acids: CATSRQGANEQFF. CDR3 nucleotides: TGTGCCACCAGTCGACAGGGGGCAAATGAGCAGTTCTTC.

This chain connects TRBV9 to TRBJ2-3; 11 bases are shared with TRBD2. CDR1 is SGDLS and CDR2 is YYNGEE in the germline V gene. The junction had 3 bases not matched to a gene; V was cut back by 3 bases and J by 6 bases. The CDR3 is 14 residues long. DNA for the CDR3: TGTGCCAGCAGCGGTAGCGGGGGGGGTGATACGCAGTATTTT. It yields the protein CASSGSGGGDTQYF.

In its sample, this clonotype was seen many times. The CDR3 coding sequence is TGTGCCAGCAGGGGGACAGCAACTAATGAAAAACTGTTTTTT. It codes for CASRGTATNEKLFF. The rearrangement joins TRBV27 to TRBJ1-4, with TRBD1 identical over 7 bases. V lost 6 bases to trimming and J lost 0 bases; unmatched junction nucleotides: 1. CDR1 and CDR2 from the germline V gene are MNHEY and SMNVEV (reference sequence). CDR3 length equals 14 residues.

This clonotype has a count of ten or more. The genes are TRBV7-2 and TRBJ2-2; D remains ambiguous. The CDR3 contains 15 residues. Trimming cost V 2 bases and J 2 bases, with 9 bases left between them. CDR1 SGHTA and CDR2 FQGNSA come from the germline V gene. CDR3 nucleotides: TGTGCCAGCAGCTTACGGCAGGCCAACACCGGGGAGCTGTTTTTT. This translates into CASSLRQANTGELFF.